The 32 T cell receptor beta chains reported below all come from one sample, sequenced in a study of T-cell reconstitution after alpha-beta-depleted transplantation in children. This sample's TCRbeta library carried unique molecular identifier barcodes. TCRdb reanalysed the PCR reads using MiXCR and keeps one entry per CDR3 protein. The sample has about 400,000 distinct CDR3 sequences, 15% to 20% seen once. Here the sequenced sample was PBMCs, mostly from graft donor cells, taken 360 days after TCRalphabeta/CD19-depleted stem cell transplant. The receptors shown here come from a boy in the first two years of life who had a stem cell transplant for Wiskott-Aldrich syndrome, so the T cells may come from the graft donor.

This clonotype was detected ten times or more. The chain employs TRBV2 and TRBJ2-3; TRBD2 agrees at 11 bases. In germline, CDR1 is SNHLY, CDR2 FYNNEI. The CDR3 runs 16 residues. V lost 6 bases, J lost 1 base, and 6 bases stayed unmatched. The CDR3 bases are TGTGCCAGCAGGAGATTGACTAGCGGGGGCACAGATACGCAGTATTTT. This codes for CASRRLTSGGTDTQYF.

This clonotype came up a few times. The J gene is TRBJ2-7, the V gene TRBV4-1, with D possibly being TRBD1 (6 bases). Germline CDR1 is MGHRA and CDR2 is YSYEKL. This CDR3 is 14 amino acids long. V dropped 4 bases and J dropped 3 bases, with 13 bases sitting between them. The CDR3 DNA reads as TGCGCCAGCAGCCGCAACAGGGAACACTACGAGCAGTACTTC. Its translation is CASSRNREHYEQYF.

This chain uses TRBV9 with TRBJ2-5, with 8 bases fitting TRBD1. The CDR3 is made up of 14 amino acids. Trimming took 0 bases from V and 5 from J; bases not matched to a gene: 3. CDR1 SGDLS and CDR2 YYNGEE come from the germline V gene. DNA for the CDR3: TGTGCCAGCAGCGTAGGGACAGGGAGGGAGACCCAGTACTTC. Translated: CASSVGTGRETQYF.

This clonotype was seen more than once but under ten times. The chain employs TRBV10-2 and TRBJ2-7; D is unresolved. The CDR3 extends over 13 amino acids. Germline values: CDR1 WSHSY, CDR2 SAAADI. V was cut by 7 bases and J by 5 bases, with 15 bases left in between. This chain's CDR3 is CASTEAARHEQYF. CDR3 DNA sequence: TGCGCCAGCACCGAGGCGGCACGACACGAGCAGTACTTC.

This clonotype was detected only a few times. V and J are TRBV19 and TRBJ2-7; 7 bases fit TRBD1. V was pared by 6 bases and J by 0 bases, with 8 bases of the junction left unmatched. The CDR3 runs 15 residues. Germline CDR1 is LNHDA and CDR2 is SQIVND (reference sequence). CDR3 in DNA: TGTGCCAGTAGACCCACGACAGGGAGCTCCTACGAGCAGTACTTC. Translating gives CASRPTTGSSYEQYF.

This clonotype came up a few times. The chain links TRBV29-1 to TRBJ2-1; D ambiguous. The CDR3 contains 13 residues. CDR1 and CDR2 from the germline V gene are SQVTM and ANQGSEA. V was pared by 4 bases and J by 2 bases, with 9 bases between. The CDR3 protein is CSVGRGTYNEQFF. The CDR3 region has the DNA TGCAGCGTTGGGCGTGGGACCTACAATGAGCAGTTCTTC.

The chain combines TRBV7-9 with TRBJ2-3; 7 bases are a match to TRBD2. In germline, CDR1 is SEHNR, CDR2 FQNEAQ (reference sequence). The CDR3 spans 15 residues. After removal of 5 bases from V and 3 bases from J, the junction contained 8 bases not matched to a gene. CDR3 DNA: TGTGCCAGCAGCCCAGTGGGTAGCGGGACAGATACGCAGTATTTT. It encodes CASSPVGSGTDTQYF. Full variable domain (missing parts from reference TRBV7-9 and TRBJ2-3): DTGVSQNPRHKITKRGQNVTFRCDPISEHNRLYWYRQTLGQGPEFLTYFQNEAQLEKSRLLSDRFSAERPKGSFSTLEIQRTEQGDSAMYLCASSPVGSGTDTQYFGPGTRLTVL.

This clonotype was counted a few times. This chain uses TRBV9 with TRBJ2-2; 8 positions match TRBD1. The J segment lost 6 bases and the V segment lost 4 bases, leaving 5 bases of the junction unmatched. The V gene's germline CDR1 is SGDLS and CDR2 YYNGEE. This CDR3 is 14 amino acids long. The CDR3 region has the DNA TGTGCCAGCAGCATCTCCAGGGGGCCCGGGGAGCTGTTTTTT. Translating it yields CASSISRGPGELFF.

This clonotype was observed a single time. The chain joins TRBV7-9 to TRBJ2-1; no clear D gene. The CDR3 consists of 14 residues. Trimming removed 0 bases from V and 6 bases from J, with 9 bases in between. CDR1 is SEHNR and CDR2 is FQNEAQ in the germline V gene (reference sequence). The CDR3 loop reads CASSLALMSNEQFF. The CDR3 DNA reads TGTGCCAGCAGCTTAGCGCTCATGAGCAATGAGCAGTTCTTC.

The V and J genes are TRBV20-1 and TRBJ2-5; 8 nucleotides line up with TRBD2. CDR3 length equals 14 residues. Looked up from germline, CDR1 is DFQATT and CDR2 is SNEGSKA (reference sequence). J gave up 5 bases and V 6 bases, and 11 bases lay outside the gene matches. The CDR3 DNA reads as TGCAGTGCCCTCGGGGGGGCCACGAAGGAGACCCAGTACTTC. Translated: CSALGGATKETQYF.

This clonotype was found a few times. The CDR3 protein is CASSPTSGSLLLEQFF. The DNA of the CDR3 is TGTGCCAGCAGTCCGACTAGCGGGAGTCTGTTGCTTGAGCAGTTCTTC. V gene TRBV12-3 or TRBV12-4 combines with J gene TRBJ2-1; 12 bases line up with TRBD2. The trim removed 5 bases at V and 9 bases at J, leaving 11 bases unmatched. The CDR3 loop spans 16 amino acids.

The V gene is TRBV6-5, the J gene TRBJ2-7; TRBD2 matches at 8 bases. The CDR3 loop spans 14 amino acids. Germline V lookup: CDR1 MNHEY, CDR2 SVGAGI. V was clipped by 6 bases and J by 7 bases; unmatched bases: 11. The CDR3 DNA is TGTGCCAGCAGCTCCGGGGGGGGACTACGAGAGCAGTACTTC. This encodes CASSSGGGLREQYF.

This clonotype was observed at least ten times. The V call is TRBV20-1, the J call TRBJ2-1, with D perhaps TRBD1 or TRBD2 (5 bases each). The CDR3 is 18 residues long. Germline V gene data show CDR1 as DFQATT and CDR2 as SNEGSKA (reference sequence). Deletions cut 3 bases from V and 1 base from J, with 22 bases between. CDR3 amino acids: CSASPPFTGTESYNEQFF. Here the CDR3 DNA reads TGCAGTGCTAGCCCCCCTTTTACCGGGACCGAGTCCTACAATGAGCAGTTCTTC.

This clonotype was seen more than once but under ten times. The V and J genes are TRBV11-2 and TRBJ2-1; D is possibly TRBD2 (7 bases). This CDR3 is 15 amino acids long. Germline assignment: CDR1 SGHAT and CDR2 FQNNGV. Deletions cut 1 base from V and 6 bases from J, with 13 bases between. CDR3: CASSLVGGPVNEQFF. The CDR3 DNA follows: TGTGCCAGCAGCTTAGTGGGGGGGCCAGTCAATGAGCAGTTCTTC.

The DNA of the CDR3 is TGTGCCAGCAGCTTAGGTCGGTCGGAGAATGAGCAGTTCTTC. Protein sequence: CASSLGRSENEQFF. This chain links TRBV11-3 with TRBJ2-1; D ambiguous. The CDR3 spans 14 residues. V was trimmed by 1 base and J by 7 bases, leaving 11 bases between them. CDR1 is SGHNT, CDR2 YENEEA, per germline.

The chain employs TRBV20-1 and TRBJ2-1; D is unresolved. Per germline, CDR1 DFQATT and CDR2 SNEGSKA (reference sequence). Trimming took 0 bases from V and 3 from J, leaving 12 bases between them. There are 15 residues in the CDR3. CDR3 protein: CSAREGLDNYNEQFF. In DNA, the CDR3 is TGCAGTGCTAGAGAAGGGCTAGATAACTACAATGAGCAGTTCTTC.

This clonotype occurred a few times. The chain uses TRBV18 and TRBJ2-7, with D possibly matching TRBD1 (6 bases). Germline V gene data show CDR1 as KGHSH and CDR2 as LQKENI. The CDR3 is made up of 13 amino acids. Trimming stripped 3 bases from V and 2 bases from J, with 8 bases between. The CDR3 DNA reads TGTGCCAGCTCACCGGGGGACACCTACGAGCAGTACTTC. Translation gives CASSPGDTYEQYF. Full variable domain (missing parts from reference TRBV18 and TRBJ2-7): NAGVMQNPRHLVRRRGQEARLRCSPMKGHSHVYWYRQLPEEGLKFMVYLQKENIIDESGMPKERFSAEFPKEGPSILRIQQVVRGDSAAYFCASSPGDTYEQYFGPGTRLTVT.

This clonotype turned up a few times. V is TRBV20-1 and J is TRBJ2-7; 11 bases align to TRBD2. Germline CDR1 DFQATT, CDR2 SNEGSKA (reference sequence). The CDR3 covers 14 residues. V lost 3 bases, J lost 1 base, and 2 bases stayed unmatched. The CDR3 here is CSARGLAESYEQYF. The CDR3 DNA is TGCAGTGCTAGGGGACTAGCGGAGTCCTACGAGCAGTACTTC.

The gene calls are TRBV28 and TRBJ1-2, with D unresolved. The V end was cut by 3 bases, the J end by 1 base, with 18 bases between. The CDR3 runs to 17 residues. Germline loops: CDR1 MDHEN, CDR2 SYDVKM. CDR3 DNA: TGTGCCAGCAGTTTCCCCGACACGATAGCTCTTAACTATGGCTACACCTTC. Amino acids: CASSFPDTIALNYGYTF.

CDR3 in amino acids: CASSSDRVFTDTQYF. The CDR3 DNA is TGTGCCAGCAGTTCGGACAGGGTGTTCACAGATACGCAGTATTTT. The J gene is TRBJ2-3, the V gene TRBV7-2; 8 nucleotides align to TRBD1. The V and J ends lost 6 bases and 2 bases, in that order; junction bases with no gene match: 7. CDR1 and CDR2 from the germline V gene are SGHTA and FQGNSA. The CDR3 is made up of 15 amino acids.

The chain couples TRBV7-9 to TRBJ2-3, with a weak D call TRBD1 (7 bases). The V gene lost 5 bases and the J gene lost 5 bases, with 17 bases spanning the gap. The CDR3 has 15 amino acids. Germline V gene sequence: CDR1 SEHNR, CDR2 FQNEAQ (reference sequence). The CDR3 protein is CASSPLTGRLDTQYF. In DNA form, the CDR3 reads TGTGCCAGCAGCCCTCTGACAGGGAGGTTAGATACGCAGTATTTT.

The chain carries TRBV12-3 or TRBV12-4 and TRBJ2-5; D may be TRBD1 (7 bases). The CDR3 is 14 amino acids. Trimming left V 3 bases short and J 7 bases short, with 15 bases between. In nucleotides, the CDR3 is TGTGCCAGCAGTTTGATTGACAGGGAGGTGACCCAGTACTTC. Its translation is CASSLIDREVTQYF.

The rearrangement joins TRBV11-2 to TRBJ2-1; tentatively, D is TRBD2 (7 bases). Trimming took off 2 bases at V and 3 bases at J, with 23 bases between the two ends. The CDR3 loop spans 19 amino acids. Germline loops: CDR1 SGHAT, CDR2 FQNNGV. The CDR3 here is CASSLSSPLRGGGYNEQFF. The CDR3, as DNA: TGTGCCAGCAGCTTATCCTCACCACTTAGAGGGGGGGGCTACAATGAGCAGTTCTTC.

The rearrangement joins TRBV30 to TRBJ2-5; D not resolved. Trimming stripped 0 bases from V and 6 bases from J, with 14 bases between. The CDR3 runs to 14 residues. Germline-derived CDR1 and CDR2 are GTSNPN and SVGIG (reference sequence). CDR3 nucleotide sequence: TGTGCCTGGAGTGTACGGAATATTGTCAAGACCCAGTACTTC. Amino acids: CAWSVRNIVKTQYF.

This clonotype was seen a handful of times. The chain links TRBV5-6 to TRBJ1-2; no clear D gene. Germline CDR1 is SGHDT and CDR2 is YYEEEE. The CDR3 contains 15 residues. Trimming shortened V by 0 bases and J by 2 bases, and 11 bases separated the two germline ends. The CDR3 region is CASSLGPTGNYGYTF. The CDR3 bases are TGTGCCAGCAGCTTGGGCCCGACGGGGAACTATGGCTACACCTTC.

The chain employs TRBV12-3 or TRBV12-4 and TRBJ2-1, with D unresolved. The CDR3 spans 16 residues. Trimming cost V 7 bases and J 0 bases, with 16 bases left between them. In DNA, the CDR3 is TGTGCCAGCAACCGGCGTGGCCCGAGCTCCTACAATGAGCAGTTCTTC. It encodes CASNRRGPSSYNEQFF.

V is TRBV10-3 and J is TRBJ2-1, with D unclear. V gave up 3 bases and J gave up 0 bases, with 12 bases separating them. The CDR3 loop spans 16 amino acids. Germline values: CDR1 ENHRY, CDR2 SYGVKD. The CDR3 region is CAISDTGRSSYNEQFF. The CDR3 nucleotides read TGTGCCATCAGTGATACGGGCCGAAGCTCCTACAATGAGCAGTTCTTC.

The chain carries TRBV23-1 and TRBJ2-2; 9 nucleotides line up with TRBD1. TRBV23-1 is an ORF; its function is uncertain. V trimming: 3 bases; J trimming: 6 bases; junction bases outside the gene matches: 11. This CDR3 region has 17 residues. The CDR3 DNA reads TGCGCCAGCAGTCATCGCTTCAGGACAGGGGCCCCCGGGGAGCTGTTTTTT. Encoded protein: CASSHRFRTGAPGELFF.

The CDR3 DNA follows: TGCAGTGCCCGGGGGAGGGGGGATACGCAGTATTTT. It yields the protein CSARGRGDTQYF. The chain employs TRBV20-1 and TRBJ2-3; TRBD2 might be the D (7 bases). This CDR3 is 12 amino acids long. V lost 6 bases and J lost 6, with 13 bases in between. CDR1 DFQATT and CDR2 SNEGSKA come from the germline V gene (reference sequence).

This clonotype was seen only a few times. The CDR3 region is CSARRQGGNTGELFF. The DNA for the CDR3 is TGCAGTGCTAGAAGACAGGGTGGGAACACCGGGGAGCTGTTTTTT. This chain links TRBV20-1 with TRBJ2-2; 7 bases line up with TRBD1. Germline V gene data show CDR1 as DFQATT and CDR2 as SNEGSKA (reference sequence). Trimming took 2 bases from V and 1 from J; bases not matched to a gene: 4. The CDR3 runs 15 residues.

The chain carries TRBV7-9 and TRBJ1-3; TRBD1 is a possible D gene (6 bases). There are 17 residues in the CDR3. Trimming left V 4 bases short and J 1 base short, with 17 bases between. CDR1 SEHNR and CDR2 FQNEAQ come from the germline V gene (reference sequence). Written as DNA, the CDR3 is TGTGCCAGCAGCTCCAACCTCGAACAGGGATCTGGAAACACCATATATTTT. Encoded protein: CASSSNLEQGSGNTIYF.

This clonotype has just a few counts. The chain uses TRBV5-1 and TRBJ2-3; no reliable D call. The length of the CDR3 is 14 residues. CDR1 is SGHRS and CDR2 is YFSETQ in the germline V gene. Trimming stripped 2 bases from V and 3 bases from J, with 10 bases between. For the CDR3, the DNA is TGCGCCAGCAGCTTAAAAAGTGCAACAGATACGCAGTATTTT. Protein product: CASSLKSATDTQYF.